This section outlines one TCR beta chain sequence together with its context. There is no known antigen for this receptor. There are no base qualities to consult, and no much larger clone falls within one base. This sample was taken from a study of cytomegalovirus exposure and HLA in healthy donors (dated by TCRdb to the late 2010s). General notes on the study: According to a later analysis, one platform produced both the 120 validation repertoires and the approximately 660 repertoires of the first cohort. The study aimed to test whether cataloging public T cell receptors could reveal signatures of past pathogen exposure. A separate validation cohort of some 130 different subjects was used in addition to the roughly 700-subject first cohort. The study combined high-throughput TCR immunosequencing, statistical association of individual TCRs with disease status, and machine learning to predict cytomegalovirus infection status. Study-wide findings and limitations: In the study, approximately 150 TCR beta chains were listed as associated with cytomegalovirus. Most TCR sequences were seen in very few donors, while some public TCRs were found in many individuals. In both the original and validation cohorts, the classifier was reported to diagnose cytomegalovirus status with high specificity and sensitivity. In vitro tests confirmed that three of the cytomegalovirus-associated TCR beta chains recognize cytomegalovirus antigens. Subsequent analysis determined that TCRs grouped into clusters in the first cohort also showed a tendency toward co-occurrence across the 130 or so validation repertoires, and 90% to 95% of cluster scores exceeded 0. The validation cohort had no HLA typing available for a later analysis, so co-occurrence within that cohort was assessed over all 130 or so repertoires. According to the authors, the approach could potentially be generalized to other disease states and immunological phenotypes.

Libraries were built with the immunoSEQ multiplex PCR assay. As for how the authors treated the data: A statistical classification framework was developed to diagnose cytomegalovirus status using the catalog of TCR beta chain sequences. The source is immuneACCESS, and TCRdb retained only in-frame sequences with V and J called. Part of the clones is not carried over; for the studies checked, unresolved V genes explain less than half of this, and the remainder is unexplained. V, J and clone size were drawn from that table, and D and trimming were deduced from the DNA. In this sample the table shows 80,000 to 100,000 clones, 70% to 90% of which occur a single time. 3.9% of the sample is held by the ten biggest clonotypes. V was cut back by 3 bases and J by 4 bases, leaving a gap of 7 bases between them. From the cysteine through the phenylalanine, the CDR3 covers 12 amino acids. CDR3 DNA is the only sequence kept; it has 36 bases, read in frame from the first base. CDR1 and CDR2, per the germline V gene (reference sequence), are SGHAT and FQDESV.

Separate from the roughly 700-subject first cohort, the validation cohort of around 130 subjects was the group to which the donors belonged. The chain employs TRBV11-1 and TRBJ2-7; matching of 5 bases hints at TRBD1 as the D gene. Input material: PBMCs. The origin of this receptor is a woman aged 25 to 39 in good health and CMV-seronegative. Read as DNA, the sequence is TGTGCCAGCAGCTTCGACAGATACGAGCAGTACTTC. This sequence encodes CASSFDRYEQYF.